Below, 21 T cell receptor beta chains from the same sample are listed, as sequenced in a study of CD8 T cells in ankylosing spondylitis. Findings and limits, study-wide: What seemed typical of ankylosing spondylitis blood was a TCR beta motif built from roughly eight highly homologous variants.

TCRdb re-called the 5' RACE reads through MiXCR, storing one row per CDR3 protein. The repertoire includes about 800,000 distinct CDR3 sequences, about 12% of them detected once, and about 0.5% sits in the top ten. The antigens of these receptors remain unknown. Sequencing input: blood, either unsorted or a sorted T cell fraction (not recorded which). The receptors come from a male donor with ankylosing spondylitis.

DNA of the CDR3: TGTGCCAGCAGGTTCTCAGGGCGCAATGAGCAGTTCTTC. As protein: CASRFSGRNEQFF. This chain uses TRBV6-2 or TRBV6-3 with TRBJ2-1, with D perhaps matching TRBD1 (5 bases). With 6 bases removed from V and 6 bases from J, the gap between germline ends came to 12 bases. The germline gives CDR1 MNHEY, CDR2 SVGEGT. The CDR3 consists of 13 residues.

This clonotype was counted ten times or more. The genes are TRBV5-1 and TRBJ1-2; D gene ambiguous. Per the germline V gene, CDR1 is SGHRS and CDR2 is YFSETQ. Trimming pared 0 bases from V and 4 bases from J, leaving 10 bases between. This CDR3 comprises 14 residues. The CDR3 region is CASSLEGAGYGYTF. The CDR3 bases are TGCGCCAGCAGCTTGGAGGGAGCCGGCTATGGCTACACCTTC.

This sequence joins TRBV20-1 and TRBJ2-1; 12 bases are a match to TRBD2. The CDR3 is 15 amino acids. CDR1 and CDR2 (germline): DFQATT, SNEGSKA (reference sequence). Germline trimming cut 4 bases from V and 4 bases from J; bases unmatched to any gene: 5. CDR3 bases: TGCAGTGCTATAGCTAGCGGGGGGGATTACAATGAGCAGTTCTTC. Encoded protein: CSAIASGGDYNEQFF.

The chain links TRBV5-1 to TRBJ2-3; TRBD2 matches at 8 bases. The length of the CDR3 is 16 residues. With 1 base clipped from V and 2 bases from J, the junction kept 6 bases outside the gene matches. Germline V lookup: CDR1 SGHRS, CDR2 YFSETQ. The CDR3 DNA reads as TGCGCCAGCAGCTTGTTTGGAGCGGGGGCCACAGATACGCAGTATTTT. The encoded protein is CASSLFGAGATDTQYF.

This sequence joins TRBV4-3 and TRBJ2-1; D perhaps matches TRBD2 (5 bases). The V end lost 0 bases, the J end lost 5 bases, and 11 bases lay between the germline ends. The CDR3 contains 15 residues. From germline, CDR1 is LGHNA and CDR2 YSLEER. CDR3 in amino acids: CASSQDQRKNNEQFF. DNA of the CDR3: TGCGCCAGCAGCCAAGACCAGCGGAAAAACAATGAGCAGTTCTTC.

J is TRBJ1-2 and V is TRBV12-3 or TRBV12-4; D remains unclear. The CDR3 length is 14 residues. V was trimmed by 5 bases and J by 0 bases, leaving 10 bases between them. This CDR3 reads CASSGGPANYGYTF. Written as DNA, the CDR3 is TGTGCCAGCAGTGGCGGTCCCGCTAACTATGGCTACACCTTC.

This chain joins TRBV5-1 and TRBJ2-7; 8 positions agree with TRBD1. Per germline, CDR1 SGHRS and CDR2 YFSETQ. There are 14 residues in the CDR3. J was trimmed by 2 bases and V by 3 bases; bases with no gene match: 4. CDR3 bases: TGCGCCAGCAGCTCGGGACAGGCCACCTACGAGCAGTACTTC. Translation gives CASSSGQATYEQYF.

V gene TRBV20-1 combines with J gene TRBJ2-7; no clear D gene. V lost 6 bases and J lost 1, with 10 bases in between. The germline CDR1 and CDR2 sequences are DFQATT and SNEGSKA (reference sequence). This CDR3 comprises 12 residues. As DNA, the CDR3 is TGCAGTGCCATACACCCATCCTACGAGCAGTACTTC. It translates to CSAIHPSYEQYF.

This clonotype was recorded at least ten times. CDR3 residues: CASSGTSAEAFF. The CDR3 nucleotides are TGTGCCAGCAGCGGGACGTCAGCTGAAGCTTTCTTT. The V and J genes are TRBV11-1 and TRBJ1-1, with D perhaps matching TRBD1 (5 bases). This CDR3 region has 12 residues. Per germline, CDR1 SGHAT and CDR2 FQDESV (reference sequence). V was trimmed by 5 bases and J by 6 bases, leaving 10 bases between them.

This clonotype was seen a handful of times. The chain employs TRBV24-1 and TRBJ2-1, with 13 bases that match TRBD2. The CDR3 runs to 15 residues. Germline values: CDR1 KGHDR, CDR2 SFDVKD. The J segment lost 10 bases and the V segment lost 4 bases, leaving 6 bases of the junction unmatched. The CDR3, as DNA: TGTGCCACCAGTGACATACTAGCGGGAGGGGGAGAGCAGTTCTTC. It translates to CATSDILAGGGEQFF.

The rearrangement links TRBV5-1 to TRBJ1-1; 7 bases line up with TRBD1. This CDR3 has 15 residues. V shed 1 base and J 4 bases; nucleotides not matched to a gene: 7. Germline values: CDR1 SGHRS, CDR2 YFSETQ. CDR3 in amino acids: CASSLTGTAGTEAFF. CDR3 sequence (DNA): TGCGCCAGCAGCTTGACCGGGACAGCAGGCACTGAAGCTTTCTTT.

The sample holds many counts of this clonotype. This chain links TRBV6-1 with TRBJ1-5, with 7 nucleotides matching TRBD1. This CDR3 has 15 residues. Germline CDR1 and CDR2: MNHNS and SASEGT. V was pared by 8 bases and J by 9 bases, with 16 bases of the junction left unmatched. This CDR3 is CASERQGDSVGPQHF. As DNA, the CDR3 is TGTGCCAGCGAGAGACAGGGTGATTCAGTTGGGCCCCAGCATTTT.

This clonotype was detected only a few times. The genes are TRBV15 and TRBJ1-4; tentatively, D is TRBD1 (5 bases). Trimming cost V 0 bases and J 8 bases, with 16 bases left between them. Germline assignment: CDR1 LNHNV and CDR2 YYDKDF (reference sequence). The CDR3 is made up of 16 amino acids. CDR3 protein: CATSRDLRQGGEKLFF. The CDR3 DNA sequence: TGTGCCACCAGCAGAGATCTAAGGCAGGGTGGAGAAAAACTGTTTTTT.

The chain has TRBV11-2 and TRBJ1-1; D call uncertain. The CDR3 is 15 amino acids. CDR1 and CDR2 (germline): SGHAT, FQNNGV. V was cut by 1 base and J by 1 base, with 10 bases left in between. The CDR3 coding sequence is TGTGCCAGCAGCTTAGTCCTTGGCGGGAACACTGAAGCTTTCTTT. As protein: CASSLVLGGNTEAFF.

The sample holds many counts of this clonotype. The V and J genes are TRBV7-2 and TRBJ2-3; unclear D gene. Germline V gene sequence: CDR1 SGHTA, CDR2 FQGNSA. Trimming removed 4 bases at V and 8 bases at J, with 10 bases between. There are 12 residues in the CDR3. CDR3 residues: CASSYPGSTQYF. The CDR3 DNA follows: TGTGCCAGCAGCTATCCGGGCTCTACGCAGTATTTT.

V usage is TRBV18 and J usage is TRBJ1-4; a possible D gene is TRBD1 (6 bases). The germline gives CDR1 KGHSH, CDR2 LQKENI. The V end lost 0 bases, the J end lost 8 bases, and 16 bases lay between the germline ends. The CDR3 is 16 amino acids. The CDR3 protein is CASSPPGGRGEEKLFF. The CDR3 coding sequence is TGTGCCAGCTCACCACCGGGTGGCAGGGGAGAGGAAAAACTGTTTTTT.

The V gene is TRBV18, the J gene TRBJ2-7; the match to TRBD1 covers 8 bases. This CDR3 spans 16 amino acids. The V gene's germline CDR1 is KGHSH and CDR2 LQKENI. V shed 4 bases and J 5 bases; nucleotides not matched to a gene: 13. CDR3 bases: TGTGCCAGCTCACTTAACTTCGGACAGGGTTTGGACGAGCAGTACTTC. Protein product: CASSLNFGQGLDEQYF.

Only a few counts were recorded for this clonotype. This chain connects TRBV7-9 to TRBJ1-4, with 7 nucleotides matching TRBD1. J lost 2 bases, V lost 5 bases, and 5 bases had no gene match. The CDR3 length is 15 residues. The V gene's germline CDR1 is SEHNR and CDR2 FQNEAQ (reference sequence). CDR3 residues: CASSRQGGTNEKLFF. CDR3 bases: TGTGCCAGCAGCCGACAGGGAGGGACTAATGAAAAACTGTTTTTT.

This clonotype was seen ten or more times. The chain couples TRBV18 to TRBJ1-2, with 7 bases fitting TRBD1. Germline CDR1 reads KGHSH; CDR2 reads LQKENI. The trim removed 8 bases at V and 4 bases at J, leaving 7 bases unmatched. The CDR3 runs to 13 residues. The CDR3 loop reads CASSPPGGYGYTF. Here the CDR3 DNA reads TGTGCCAGCAGCCCCCCAGGGGGCTATGGCTACACCTTC.

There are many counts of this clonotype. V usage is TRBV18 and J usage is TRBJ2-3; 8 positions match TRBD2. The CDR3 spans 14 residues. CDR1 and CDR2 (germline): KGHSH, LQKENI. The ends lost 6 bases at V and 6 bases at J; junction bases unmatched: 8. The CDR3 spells CASSLLAEGDTQYF. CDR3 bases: TGTGCCAGCTCTCTACTAGCGGAAGGGGATACGCAGTATTTT.

The CDR3 sequence is CASSPRGTGVPPLHF. CDR3 coding DNA: TGTGCCAGCAGCCCAAGGGGGACAGGGGTTCCACCCCTCCACTTT. The V call is TRBV7-2, the J call TRBJ1-6; the match to TRBD1 covers 10 bases. The CDR3 runs to 15 residues. The germline CDR1 and CDR2 sequences are SGHTA and FQGNSA. V lost 5 bases and J lost 11; bases outside the gene matches: 9.